Here is one T cell receptor (beta chain) with its context. The entry originates in a study of T cells expressing NK-cell markers. TCRdb derives one entry per CDR3 protein from the 5' RACE reads, leaving out DNA. The sample data list a few hundred thousand distinct CDR3 sequences. The CDR3 has 15 residues. In germline, CDR1 is SGHRS, CDR2 YFSETQ. The chain combines TRBV5-1 with TRBJ2-2; without DNA, the TCRdb call of TRBD1 cannot be checked. The source material was blood T cells: a sorted CD56 or NKG2C T cell subset, CD4+ or CD8+ T cells, or bulk PBMC T cells (not recorded which). The receptor's source is a woman aged 50 to 65 in good health. The CDR3 here is CASSLDGGGTGELFF.